These T cell receptor beta chains were read from a single sample in a study of technical replicates of blood from several donors. Repertoires were generated with immunoSEQ multiplex PCR, while TCRdb's copy carries only in-frame clones and drops some. The sample carries 80,000 to 95,000 clones, just over 95% recorded once. The sequenced sample was T cells isolated from PBMCs. These receptors came from a human donor in good health. Each CDR3 is given with its conserved first and last residue. D genes are given only for firm matches. For some rows the clone size is stated as once, few or many, or as a class when expanded; others skip it.

>-|TRBV7-9|-|TRBJ1-4
CASSSTQGLNEKLFF
TGTGCCAGCAGCTCCACCCAGGGCCTTAATGAAAAACTGTTTTTT
>TRBD2|TRBV27|-|TRBJ2-5
CASSLASGYGTQYF
TGTGCCAGCAGTTTGGCTAGCGGGTATGGGACCCAGTACTTC
>-|TRBV29-1|-|TRBJ2-7
CSVEDREDSYEQYF
TGCAGCGTTGAAGATAGAGAGGACAGCTACGAGCAGTACTTC
>TRBD1|TRBV18|once|TRBJ1-4
CASSWGTAEEKLFF
TGTGCCAGCTCCTGGGGGACAGCAGAAGAAAAACTGTTTTTT
>-|TRBV6-5|-|TRBJ2-3
CASSETWGVTDTQYF
TGTGCCAGCAGCGAGACCTGGGGGGTCACAGATACGCAGTATTTT
>-|TRBV5-1|-|TRBJ2-5
CASSQPGSETQYF
TGCGCCAGCAGCCAGCCCGGGTCTGAGACCCAGTACTTC
>TRBD2|TRBV10-1|-|TRBJ2-1
CASSPSGGSYNEQFF
TGCGCCAGCAGCCCTAGCGGAGGCTCCTACAATGAGCAGTTCTTC
>-|TRBV18|-|TRBJ2-2
CASSPPVTGELFF
TGTGCCAGCTCACCTCCAGTGACCGGGGAGCTGTTTTTT
>TRBD2|TRBV11-2|-|TRBJ2-3
CASSLAPAGGPTGDTQYF
TGTGCCAGCAGCTTAGCGCCAGCGGGAGGGCCCACGGGAGATACGCAGTATTTT
>-|TRBV30|-|TRBJ1-3
CAWRRGGSGNTIYF
TGTGCCTGGAGGCGGGGTGGCTCTGGAAACACCATATATTTT
>TRBD2|TRBV4-3|-|TRBJ2-3
CASSQEFTSGTLDTQYF
TGCGCCAGCAGCCAAGAGTTCACTAGCGGGACCTTGGATACGCAGTATTTT
>TRBD1|TRBV7-9|-|TRBJ1-2
CASSLGLQGEVYGYTF
TGTGCCAGCAGCTTAGGTTTACAGGGGGAGGTCTATGGCTACACCTTC
>TRBD2|TRBV4-3|-|TRBJ2-1
CASSPLAGSNEQFF
TGCGCCAGCAGCCCCCTAGCGGGAAGCAATGAGCAGTTCTTC
>-|TRBV6-1|-|TRBJ1-4
CASSLGGDEKLFF
TGTGCCAGCAGTCTGGGGGGGGACGAAAAACTGTTTTTT
>TRBD2|TRBV25-1|once|TRBJ2-2
CASRWGGTGELFF
TGTGCCAGCCGCTGGGGGGGCACCGGGGAGCTGTTTTTT
>TRBD1|TRBV2|-|TRBJ2-1
CASSSPGQAYNEQFF
TGTGCCAGCAGCTCTCCGGGACAGGCCTACAATGAGCAGTTCTTC
>-|TRBV25-1|once|TRBJ1-1
CASSGRGLRTEAFF
TGTGCCAGCAGTGGTAGGGGGTTGAGGACTGAAGCTTTCTTT
>-|TRBV14|-|TRBJ2-7
CASSQVTADLPYEQYF
TGTGCCAGCAGCCAAGTAACAGCGGACCTCCCTTACGAGCAGTACTTC
>-|TRBV7-8|-|TRBJ2-1
CASIRLRTGDEQFF
TGTGCCAGCATCAGACTCCGGACGGGAGATGAGCAGTTCTTC
>-|TRBV25-1|-|TRBJ2-5
CASSGIDGFQETQYF
TGTGCCAGCAGCGGGATCGACGGTTTCCAAGAGACCCAGTACTTC
>TRBD1|TRBV11-3|-|TRBJ2-7
CASSFGTGGEQYF
TGTGCCAGCAGCTTCGGGACAGGGGGCGAGCAGTACTTC
>TRBD2|TRBV27|-|TRBJ2-7
CASSLFLAGHEQYF
TGTGCCAGCAGTTTGTTTTTAGCGGGACACGAGCAGTACTTC